This T cell receptor beta chain emerged from a study of breast tumors, draining lymph nodes, adjacent tissues. One entry per CDR3 protein results from TCRdb running MiXCR on the multiplex PCR reads. The table lists tens of thousands of distinct CDR3 sequences, less than 60% of them singletons. J was trimmed by 5 bases and V by 5 bases; bases with no gene match: 5. Germline CDR1 reads MNHNY; CDR2 reads SVGAGI (reference sequence). This CDR3 has 15 residues. The sample was breast tumor tissue. The rearrangement uses TRBV6-6 and TRBJ1-5; TRBD1 agrees at 11 bases. The TCR originated in a female donor with breast cancer. Some clones in this sample may be carry-over from other donors' samples. CDR3 DNA: TGTGCCAGCAGTAGACCGGGACAGGGGGATCAGCCCCAGCATTTT. Translated: CASSRPGQGDQPQHF.